The clone carrying this TCR beta chain was seen only once. Clones were read by immunoSEQ multiplex PCR, and TCRdb kept only the in-frame ones, dropping some. The sample holds 130,000 or so clones, under 95% seen once. Germline lookup yields CDR1 MNHEY and CDR2 SMNVEV (reference sequence). The V gene lost 3 bases and the J gene lost 1 base, with 10 bases spanning the gap. The CDR3 spans 15 residues. These data originate in a study of T cell changes during pregnancy in multiple sclerosis. The genes are TRBV27 and TRBJ1-5; no definite D call. The source was peripheral blood, collected before pregnancy. The clonotype was recovered from a female donor with multiple sclerosis, enrolled in a pregnancy study. The CDR3 sequence is CASSFLPPSNQPQHF. Here the CDR3 DNA reads TGTGCCAGCAGTTTCCTCCCCCCGAGCAATCAGCCCCAGCATTTT.